The present entry profiles one TCR beta chain with its context. In the authors' workflow: Using reference gene primer amplification, nucleated cell counts were estimated. The protocol was immunoSEQ multiplex PCR, while the TCRdb copy is restricted to in-frame clones and leaves out a portion. V, J and clone size are taken as reported in that table, and D and trimming were inferred from the DNA itself. The sample records fewer than 400,000 clones, 65% to 85% being singletons. The source of the sample is a study of blood T cell repertoires in COVID-19. Study as a whole: From the United States, Italy and Spain came samples of acute and convalescent COVID-19. The cDNA or gDNA used as material had been derived from T cells, B-cell-depleted T cells, or PBMCs.

This CDR3 spans 13 amino acids. With 6 bases removed from V and 7 bases from J, the gap between germline ends came to 15 bases. The germline V gene has CDR1 SNHLY and CDR2 FYNNEI. The rearrangement joins TRBV2 to TRBJ1-2; possibly TRBD1 for D (6 bases). The sequenced material came from peripheral blood. The receptor was derived from a man aged 30 to 45 with active or convalescent COVID-19. The CDR3 DNA follows: TGTGCCAGCAGGATCGACAGGTCGAGTGGCTACACCTTC. Translating it yields CASRIDRSSGYTF.